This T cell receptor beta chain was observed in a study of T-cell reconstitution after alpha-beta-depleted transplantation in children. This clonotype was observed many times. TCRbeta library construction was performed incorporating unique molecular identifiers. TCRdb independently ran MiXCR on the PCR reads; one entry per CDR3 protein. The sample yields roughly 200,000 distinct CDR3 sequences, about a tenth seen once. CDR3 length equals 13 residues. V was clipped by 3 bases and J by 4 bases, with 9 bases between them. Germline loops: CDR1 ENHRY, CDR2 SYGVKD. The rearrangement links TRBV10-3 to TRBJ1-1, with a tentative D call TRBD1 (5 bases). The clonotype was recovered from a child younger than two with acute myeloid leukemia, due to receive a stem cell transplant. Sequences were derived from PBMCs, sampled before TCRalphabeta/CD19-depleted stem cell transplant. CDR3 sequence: CAISELQGTEAFF. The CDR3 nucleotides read TGTGCCATCAGTGAACTTCAGGGCACTGAAGCTTTCTTT.